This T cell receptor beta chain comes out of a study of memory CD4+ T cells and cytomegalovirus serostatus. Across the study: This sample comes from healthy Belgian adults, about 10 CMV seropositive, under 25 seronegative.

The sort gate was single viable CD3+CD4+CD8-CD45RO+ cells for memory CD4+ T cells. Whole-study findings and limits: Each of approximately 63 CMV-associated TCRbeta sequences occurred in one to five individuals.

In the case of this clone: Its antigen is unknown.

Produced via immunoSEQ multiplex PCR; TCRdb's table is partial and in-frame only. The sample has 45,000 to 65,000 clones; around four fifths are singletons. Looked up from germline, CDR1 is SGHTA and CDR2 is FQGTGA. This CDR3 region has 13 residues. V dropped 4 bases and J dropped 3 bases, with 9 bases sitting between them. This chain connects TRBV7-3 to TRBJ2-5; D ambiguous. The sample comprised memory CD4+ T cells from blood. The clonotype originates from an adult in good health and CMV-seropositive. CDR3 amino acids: CASSSRNKETQYF. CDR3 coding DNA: TGTGCCAGCAGCTCCCGGAACAAAGAGACCCAGTACTTC.